Below, one TCR beta chain is given with its context. The Susac syndrome patients fit the recently defined diagnostic criteria for definite or probable disease. This sample is drawn from a study of CD8 T cells in Susac syndrome. Random hexamers were used to reverse transcribe an amount of about 0.45 to 1 ug RNA. TCRdb reprocessed the immunoSEQ multiplex PCR reads with MiXCR, giving one entry per CDR3 protein. The table includes 100,000 to 150,000 distinct CDR3 sequences, around 96% detected once. The CDR3 consists of 17 residues. Per the germline V gene, CDR1 is SGHVS and CDR2 is FQNEAQ. Unmatched junction bases numbered 8, after V lost 4 bases and J lost 0 bases.

This receptor was taken from a human donor with Susac syndrome. The J gene is TRBJ2-2, the V gene TRBV7-8, with 7 nucleotides matching TRBD1. The sequencing input was CD8+ T cells from PBMCs. The CDR3 DNA is TGTGCCAGCAGCTCAGGGACAGCCCTCCCGAACACCGGGGAGCTGTTTTTT. It codes for CASSSGTALPNTGELFF.